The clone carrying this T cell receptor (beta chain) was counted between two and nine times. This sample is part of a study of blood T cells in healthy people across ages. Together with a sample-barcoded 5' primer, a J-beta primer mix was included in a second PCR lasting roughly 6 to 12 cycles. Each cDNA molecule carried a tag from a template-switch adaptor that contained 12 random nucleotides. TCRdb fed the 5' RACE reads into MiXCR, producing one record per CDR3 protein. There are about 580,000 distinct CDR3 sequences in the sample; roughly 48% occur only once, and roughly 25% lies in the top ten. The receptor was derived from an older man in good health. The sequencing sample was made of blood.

The CDR3 is CASSLIQGEAEAFF. The CDR3 nucleotides are TGTGCCAGCAGCTTAATACAGGGGGAGGCTGAAGCTTTCTTT. The rearrangement links TRBV7-9 to TRBJ1-1; TRBD1 agrees at 8 bases. J gave up 6 bases and V 2 bases, and 5 bases lay outside the gene matches. Germline CDR1 reads SEHNR; CDR2 reads FQNEAQ (reference sequence). CDR3 length: 14 amino acids.